This T cell receptor (beta chain) was identified in a study of human CD8 memory T cell subsets. Construction of TCR beta libraries was accomplished by means of UMI-labeled 5' RACE. Using the 5' RACE reads, TCRdb records one entry per CDR3 protein without DNA. This table holds 4,200 or so distinct CDR3 sequences. A note on this clonotype: Its antigen is unknown.

The CDR3 spans 13 residues. CDR1 SQVTM and CDR2 ANQGSEA come from the germline V gene. Points from the study as a whole: Similarly high diversity was seen in stem-like memory and precursor exhausted T cells, but not in effector memory cells. Higher diversity in stem-like memory T cells than in precursor exhausted T cells was suggested by Chao1 estimates. This study determined the sequences of T cell receptor beta chains and of no other chains.

The origin of this receptor is a human donor in good health. The V and J genes are TRBV29-1 and TRBJ2-2; TCRdb designates TRBD1, a call that cannot be tested without DNA. Source material: CD8+ T cells from PBMCs. CDR3 amino acids: CSVVQGETGELFF.